The clone carrying this TCR beta chain was seen once. As yet, its antigen is unknown. Measured with immunoSEQ multiplex PCR; TCRdb has only the in-frame clones, and not every one. The profile covers 180,000 or so clones, with around 94% appearing a single time and 0.64% taken by the ten largest. The data belong to a study of T cell responses to AZD1222 COVID-19 vaccine. Notes on the study in general: Without day 14 samples, only post-peak T cell repertoires were studied. Clonal diversity may have been underestimated, and the donors were mostly white British, with more females than males.

This CDR3 has 15 amino acids. The V gene's germline CDR1 is MNHEY and CDR2 SVGAGI. V shed 6 bases, J shed 0 bases, and the junction held 5 bases outside the gene matches. The input for sequencing was peripheral blood, taken on day 0 of AZD1222 vaccination. This chain joins TRBV6-5 and TRBJ2-1; 7 bases map to TRBD2. The receptor comes from an adult in good health. CDR3 coding DNA: TGTGCCAGCAGCCCCGGGAGGACCTCCTACAATGAGCAGTTCTTC. Translated: CASSPGRTSYNEQFF.